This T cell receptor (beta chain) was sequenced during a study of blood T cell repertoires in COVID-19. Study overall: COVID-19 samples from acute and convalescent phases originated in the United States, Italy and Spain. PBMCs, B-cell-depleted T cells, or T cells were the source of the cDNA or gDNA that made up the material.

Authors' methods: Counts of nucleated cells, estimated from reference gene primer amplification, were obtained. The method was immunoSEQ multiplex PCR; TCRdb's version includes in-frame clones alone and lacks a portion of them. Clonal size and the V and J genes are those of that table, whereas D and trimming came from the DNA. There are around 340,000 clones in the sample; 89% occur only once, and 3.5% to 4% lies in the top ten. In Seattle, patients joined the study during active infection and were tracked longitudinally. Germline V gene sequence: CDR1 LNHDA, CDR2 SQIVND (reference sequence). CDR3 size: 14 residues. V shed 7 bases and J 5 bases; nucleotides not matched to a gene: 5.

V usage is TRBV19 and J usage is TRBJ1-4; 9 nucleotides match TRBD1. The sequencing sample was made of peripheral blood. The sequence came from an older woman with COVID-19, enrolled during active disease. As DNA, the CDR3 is TGTGCCAGTAACCTACAGGGGGCGAATGAAAAACTGTTTTTT. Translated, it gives CASNLQGANEKLFF.